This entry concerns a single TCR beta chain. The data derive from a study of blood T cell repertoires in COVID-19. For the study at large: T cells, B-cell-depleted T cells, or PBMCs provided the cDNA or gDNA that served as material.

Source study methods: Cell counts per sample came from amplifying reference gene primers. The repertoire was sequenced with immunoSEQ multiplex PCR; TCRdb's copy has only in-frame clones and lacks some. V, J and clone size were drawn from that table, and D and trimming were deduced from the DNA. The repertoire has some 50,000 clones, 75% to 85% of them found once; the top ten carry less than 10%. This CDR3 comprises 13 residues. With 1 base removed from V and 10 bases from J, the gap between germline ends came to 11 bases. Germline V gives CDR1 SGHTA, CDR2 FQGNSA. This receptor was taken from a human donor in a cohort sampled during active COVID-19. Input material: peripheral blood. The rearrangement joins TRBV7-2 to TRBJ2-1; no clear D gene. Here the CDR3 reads CASSLGVNAEQFF. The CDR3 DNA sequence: TGTGCCAGCAGCTTAGGAGTGAATGCGGAGCAGTTCTTC.